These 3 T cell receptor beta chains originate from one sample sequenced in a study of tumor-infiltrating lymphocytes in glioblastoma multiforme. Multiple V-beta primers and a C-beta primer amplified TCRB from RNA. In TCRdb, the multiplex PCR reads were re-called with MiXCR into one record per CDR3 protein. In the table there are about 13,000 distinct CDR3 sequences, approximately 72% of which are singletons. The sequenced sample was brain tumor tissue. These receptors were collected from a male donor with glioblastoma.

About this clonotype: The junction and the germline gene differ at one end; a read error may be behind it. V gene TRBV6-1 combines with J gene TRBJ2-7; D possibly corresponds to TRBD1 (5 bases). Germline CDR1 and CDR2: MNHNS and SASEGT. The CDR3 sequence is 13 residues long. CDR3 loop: CVSRERDTYEQYF. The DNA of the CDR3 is TGTGTCAGCAGGGAAAGGGATACCTACGAGCAGTATTTC.

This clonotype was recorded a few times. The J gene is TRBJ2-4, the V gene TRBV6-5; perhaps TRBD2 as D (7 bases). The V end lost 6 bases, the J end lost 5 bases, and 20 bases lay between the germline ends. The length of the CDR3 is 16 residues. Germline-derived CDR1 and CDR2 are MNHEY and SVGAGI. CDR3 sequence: CASRPGEGWAQNIQYF. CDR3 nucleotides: TGTGCCAGCAGACCAGGGGAGGGCTGGGCGCAAAACATTCAGTACTTC.

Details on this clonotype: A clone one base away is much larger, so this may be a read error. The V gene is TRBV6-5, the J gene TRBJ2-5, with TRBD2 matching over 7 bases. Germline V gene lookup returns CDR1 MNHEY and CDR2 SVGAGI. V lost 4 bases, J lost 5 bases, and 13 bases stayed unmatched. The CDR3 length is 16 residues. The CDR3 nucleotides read TGTGCCAGCAGTTGTGTTTCTAGCGGAGGTGGGGAGACCCAGTACTTC. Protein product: CASSCVSSGGGETQYF.